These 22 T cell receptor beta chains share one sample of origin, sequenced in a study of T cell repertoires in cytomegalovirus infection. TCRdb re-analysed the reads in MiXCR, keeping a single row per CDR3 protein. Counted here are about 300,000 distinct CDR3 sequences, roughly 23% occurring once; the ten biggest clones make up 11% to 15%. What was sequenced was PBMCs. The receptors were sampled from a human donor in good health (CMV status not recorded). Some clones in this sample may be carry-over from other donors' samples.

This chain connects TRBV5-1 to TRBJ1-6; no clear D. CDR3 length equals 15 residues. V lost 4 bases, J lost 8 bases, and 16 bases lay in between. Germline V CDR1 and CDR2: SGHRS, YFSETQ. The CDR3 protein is CASSPGVGDYSPLHF. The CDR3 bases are TGCGCCAGCAGCCCGGGAGTCGGAGATTATTCACCCCTCCACTTT.

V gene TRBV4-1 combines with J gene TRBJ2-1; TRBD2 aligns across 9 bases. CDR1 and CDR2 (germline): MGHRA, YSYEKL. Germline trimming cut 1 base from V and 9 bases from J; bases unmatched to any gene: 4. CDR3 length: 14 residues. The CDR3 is CASSQGGRGVEQFF. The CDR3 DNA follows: TGCGCCAGCAGCCAAGGCGGGAGGGGGGTTGAGCAGTTCTTC.

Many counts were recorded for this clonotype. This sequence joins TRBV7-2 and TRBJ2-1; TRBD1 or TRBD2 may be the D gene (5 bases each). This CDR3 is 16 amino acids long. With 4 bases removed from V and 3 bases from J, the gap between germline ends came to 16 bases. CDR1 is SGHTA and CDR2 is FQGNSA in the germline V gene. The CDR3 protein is CASSSSPGPIYNEQFF. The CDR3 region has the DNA TGTGCCAGCAGCTCGTCTCCGGGACCTATCTACAATGAGCAGTTCTTC.

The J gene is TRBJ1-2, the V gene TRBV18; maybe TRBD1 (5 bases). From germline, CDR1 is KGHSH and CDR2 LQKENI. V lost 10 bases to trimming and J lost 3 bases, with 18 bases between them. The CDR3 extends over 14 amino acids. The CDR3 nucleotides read TGTGCCACCCCGTTGATGGGGGGTGACTATGGCTACACCTTC. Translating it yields CATPLMGGDYGYTF.

The CDR3 DNA sequence: TGTGCCAGCAGCCTCTTTGGGGGACAGGGAGGGACAGATACGCAGTATTTT. It translates to CASSLFGGQGGTDTQYF. The gene calls are TRBV11-3 and TRBJ2-3, with TRBD1 matching over 9 bases. CDR1 is SGHNT and CDR2 is YENEEA in the germline V gene. CDR3 length equals 17 residues. The trim removed 5 bases at V and 3 bases at J, leaving 12 bases unmatched. Together with reference TRBV11-3 and TRBJ2-3, the CDR3 gives the full variable domain: EAGVVQSPRYKIIEKKQPVAFWCNPISGHNTLYWYLQNLGQGPELLIRYENEEAVDDSQLPKDRFSAERLKGVDSTLKIQPAELGDSAVYLCASSLFGGQGGTDTQYFGPGTRLTVL.

Here the CDR3 reads CASSLVPLSREGHDTQYF. CDR3 bases: TGTGCCAGCAGCTTAGTGCCGCTCTCGCGGGAGGGCCATGATACGCAGTATTTT. V and J are TRBV7-2 and TRBJ2-3; 9 bases match TRBD2. This CDR3 contains 18 residues. The V gene's germline CDR1 is SGHTA and CDR2 FQGNSA. The J segment lost 6 bases and the V segment lost 1 base, leaving 14 bases of the junction unmatched.

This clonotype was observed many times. CDR3 nucleotide sequence: TGTGCCAGCAGCTTCAGCGGACTAGCGGGAGGGGAGCTGTTTTTT. Protein: CASSFSGLAGGELFF. The chain is built from TRBV7-2 and TRBJ2-2; 12 bases map to TRBD2. The junction had 4 bases not matched to a gene; V was cut back by 3 bases and J by 8 bases. The CDR3 contains 15 residues. Germline CDR1 and CDR2: SGHTA and FQGNSA.

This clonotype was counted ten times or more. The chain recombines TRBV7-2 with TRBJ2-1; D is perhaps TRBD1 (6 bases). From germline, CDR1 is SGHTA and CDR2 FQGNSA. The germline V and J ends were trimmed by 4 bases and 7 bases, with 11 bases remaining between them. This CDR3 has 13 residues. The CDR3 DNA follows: TGTGCCAGCAGCTCCCCCCAGGGGAATGAGCAGTTCTTC. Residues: CASSSPQGNEQFF.

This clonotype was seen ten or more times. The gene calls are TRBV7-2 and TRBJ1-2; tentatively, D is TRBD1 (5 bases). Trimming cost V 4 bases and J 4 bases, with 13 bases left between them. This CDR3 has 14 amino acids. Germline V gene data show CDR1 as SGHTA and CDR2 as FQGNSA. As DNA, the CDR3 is TGTGCCAGCAGCTCCACCATGGGGCCCTATGGCTACACCTTC. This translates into CASSSTMGPYGYTF.

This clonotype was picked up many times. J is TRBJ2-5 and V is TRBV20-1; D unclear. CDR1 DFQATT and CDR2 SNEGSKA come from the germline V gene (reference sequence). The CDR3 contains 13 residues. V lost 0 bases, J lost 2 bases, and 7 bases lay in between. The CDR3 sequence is CSARDWRQETQYF. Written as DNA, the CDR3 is TGCAGTGCTAGAGATTGGCGGCAAGAGACCCAGTACTTC.

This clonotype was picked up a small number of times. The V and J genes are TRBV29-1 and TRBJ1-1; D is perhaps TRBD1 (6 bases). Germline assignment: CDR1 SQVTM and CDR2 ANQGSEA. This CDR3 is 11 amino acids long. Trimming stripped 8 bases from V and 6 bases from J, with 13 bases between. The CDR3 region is CSHGGDPEAFF. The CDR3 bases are TGCAGCCATGGGGGCGACCCTGAAGCTTTCTTT.

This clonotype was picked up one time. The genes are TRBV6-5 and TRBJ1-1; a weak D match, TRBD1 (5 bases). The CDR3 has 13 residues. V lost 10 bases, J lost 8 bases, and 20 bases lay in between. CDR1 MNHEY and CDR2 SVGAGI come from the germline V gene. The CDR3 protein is CATQLDKGAEAFF. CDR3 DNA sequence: TGTGCCACCCAACTAGATAAAGGGGCGGAAGCTTTCTTT.

The CDR3 bases are TGTGCCAGCAGTTACGGTAGCGGATCAAGCTCCTACGAGCAGTACTTC. It codes for CASSYGSGSSSYEQYF. This chain joins TRBV28 and TRBJ2-7; a weak D match, TRBD2 (6 bases). The V end was cut by 4 bases, the J end by 0 bases, with 16 bases between. From germline, CDR1 is MDHEN and CDR2 SYDVKM. This CDR3 spans 16 amino acids.

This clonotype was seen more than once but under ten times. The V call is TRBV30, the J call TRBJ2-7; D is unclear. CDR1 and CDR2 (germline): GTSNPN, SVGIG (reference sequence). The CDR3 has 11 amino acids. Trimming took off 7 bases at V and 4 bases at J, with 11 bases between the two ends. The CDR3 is CASQIQYEQYF. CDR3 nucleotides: TGTGCCTCACAGATACAGTACGAGCAGTACTTC.

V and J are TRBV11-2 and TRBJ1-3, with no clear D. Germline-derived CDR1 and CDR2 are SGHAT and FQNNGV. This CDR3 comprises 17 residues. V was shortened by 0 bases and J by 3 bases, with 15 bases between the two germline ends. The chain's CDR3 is CASSLESVQQFGNTIYF. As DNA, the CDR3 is TGTGCCAGCAGCTTAGAGTCCGTCCAGCAATTTGGAAACACCATATATTTT.

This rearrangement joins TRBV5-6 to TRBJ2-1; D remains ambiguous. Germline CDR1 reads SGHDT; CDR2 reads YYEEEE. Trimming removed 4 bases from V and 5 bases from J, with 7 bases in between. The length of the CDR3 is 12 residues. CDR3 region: CASSPGHNEQFF. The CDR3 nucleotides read TGTGCCAGCAGCCCTGGGCACAATGAGCAGTTCTTC.

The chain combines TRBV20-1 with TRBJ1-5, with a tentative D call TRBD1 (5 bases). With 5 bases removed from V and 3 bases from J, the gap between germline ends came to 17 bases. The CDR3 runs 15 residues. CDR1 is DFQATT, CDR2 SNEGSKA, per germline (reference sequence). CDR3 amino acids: CSAYRPDGTNQPQHF. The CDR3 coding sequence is TGCAGTGCTTACAGACCGGACGGGACCAATCAGCCCCAGCATTTT.

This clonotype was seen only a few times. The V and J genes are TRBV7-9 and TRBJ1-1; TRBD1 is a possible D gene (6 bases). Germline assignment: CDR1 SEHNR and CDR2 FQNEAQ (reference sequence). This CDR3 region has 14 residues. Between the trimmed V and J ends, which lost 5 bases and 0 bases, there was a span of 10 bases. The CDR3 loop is CASSTRGVNTEAFF. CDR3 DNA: TGTGCCAGCAGCACCAGGGGCGTGAACACTGAAGCTTTCTTT.

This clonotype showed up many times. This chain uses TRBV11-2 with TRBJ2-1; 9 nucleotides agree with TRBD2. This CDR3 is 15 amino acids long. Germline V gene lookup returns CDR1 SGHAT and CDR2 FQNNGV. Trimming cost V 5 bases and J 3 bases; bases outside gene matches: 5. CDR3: CASSQSGGSYNEQFF. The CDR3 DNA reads TGTGCCAGCAGCCAAAGCGGGGGGAGCTACAATGAGCAGTTCTTC.

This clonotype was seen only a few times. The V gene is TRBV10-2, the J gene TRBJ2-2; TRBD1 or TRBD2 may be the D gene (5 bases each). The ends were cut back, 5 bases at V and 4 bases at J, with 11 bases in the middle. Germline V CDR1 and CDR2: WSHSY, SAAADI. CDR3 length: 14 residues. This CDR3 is CASSTIGTTGELFF. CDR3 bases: TGCGCCAGCAGTACAATCGGGACCACCGGGGAGCTGTTTTTT.

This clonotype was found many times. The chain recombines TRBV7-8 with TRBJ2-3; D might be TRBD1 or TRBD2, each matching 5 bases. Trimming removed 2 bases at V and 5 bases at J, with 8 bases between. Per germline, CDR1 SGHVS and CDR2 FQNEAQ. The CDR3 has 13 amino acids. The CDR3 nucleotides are TGTGCCAGCAGCTTAATGGGGGAAGATACGCAGTATTTT. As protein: CASSLMGEDTQYF.

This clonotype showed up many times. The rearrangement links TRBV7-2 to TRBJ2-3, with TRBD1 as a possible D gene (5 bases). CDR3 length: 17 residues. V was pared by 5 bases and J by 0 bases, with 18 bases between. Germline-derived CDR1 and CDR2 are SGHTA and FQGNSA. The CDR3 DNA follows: TGTGCCAGCAGCGAAAGTGGGTGGGGCCTTAGCACAGATACGCAGTATTTT. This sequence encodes CASSESGWGLSTDTQYF.